This note documents a single T cell receptor beta chain sequence. One end of the junction does not line up with germline, which may come from a read error. This entry is derived from a study of cytomegalovirus exposure and HLA in healthy donors. The CDR3 covers 14 residues. CDR1 and CDR2 (germline): MNHEY, SVGAGI. The PCR employed 60 Vbeta primers together with 13 Jbeta primers. In the study's own analysis: Tens of millions of unique TCR beta chains, approximately 11 million of them shared, were counted by a later analysis. Some clones are missing from TCRdb's copy, which holds only in-frame ones; the method was immunoSEQ multiplex PCR. V and J calls and clone size come straight from that table; D and trimming were deduced from the DNA. The sample lists some 220,000 clones; roughly 79% were seen once.

This clonotype was obtained from a woman in her thirties or forties in good health and CMV-seronegative. The rearrangement links TRBV6-5 to TRBJ2-4; D is perhaps TRBD2 (5 bases). Sequencing used PBMCs. The CDR3 protein is CASSNSGLLSIQYF. The CDR3 DNA sequence: TGTGCCAGCAGTAACTCCGGACTGCTTAGCATTCAGTACTTC.